This T cell receptor (beta chain) was sequenced in a study of T cells after yellow fever vaccination. TCRdb reprocessed the 5' RACE reads via MiXCR and lists one record per CDR3 protein. The table records 450,000 to 550,000 distinct CDR3 sequences, roughly 21% of them present only once. Per the germline V gene, CDR1 is SGHRS and CDR2 is YFSETQ. The V end was cut by 5 bases, the J end by 0 bases, with 12 bases between. CDR3 length equals 16 residues. The TCR comes from a man aged 30 to 45 who received the YFV17D yellow fever vaccine. The sample here was PBMCs, taken 15 days after the yellow fever booster vaccination. The rearrangement uses TRBV5-1 and TRBJ2-6; D is ambiguous. Written as DNA, the CDR3 is TGCGCCAGCAGTTACGTCAGGAACTCTGGGGCCAACGTCCTGACTTTC. Protein sequence: CASSYVRNSGANVLTF.